This T cell receptor (beta chain) was retrieved from a study of PD-1 blockade in classical Hodgkin lymphoma. General study results and limits: It was among complete responders that baseline diversity resembled that of newly diagnosed patients. According to reports, newly diagnosed patients had lower baseline TCR diversity than healthy donors, and relapsed/refractory patients had lower baseline TCR diversity still.

Every patient relapsed after autologous stem cell transplantation, and brentuximab vedotin exposure varied. Best responses included complete response and partial response; otherwise, the best response was progressive disease. Method: immunoSEQ multiplex PCR; TCRdb's copy keeps in-frame clones and lacks some. The sample contains 35,000 to 45,000 clones, approximately 69% of which appear only once. Concerning this clone itself: Its specificity is not known.

This CDR3 is 16 amino acids long. Between the trimmed V and J ends, which lost 0 bases and 2 bases, there was a span of 11 bases. Germline assignment: CDR1 LGHNA and CDR2 YSLEER. This chain uses TRBV4-3 with TRBJ1-3; unclear D gene. The material sequenced was peripheral blood mononuclear cells (PBMCs), taken before the second cycle of nivolumab. This TCR was recovered from a human donor with classical Hodgkin lymphoma. Here the CDR3 DNA reads TGCGCCAGCAGCCAAGATCCTGTCGGTCCTGGAAACACCATATATTTT. Amino acid sequence: CASSQDPVGPGNTIYF.